The 20 T cell receptor beta chains reported below all come from one sample, sequenced in a study of cytomegalovirus exposure and HLA in healthy donors. PCR primers comprised 60 Vbeta and 13 Jbeta primers. Clones were read by immunoSEQ multiplex PCR, and TCRdb kept only the in-frame ones, dropping some. The sample consists of some 200,000 clones, 70% to 80% of them appearing once. The material sequenced was PBMCs. These receptors originate from a girl aged 2-10 years in good health and CMV-seronegative.

V gene TRBV12-5 combines with J gene TRBJ2-1, with 9 bases identical to TRBD1. CDR1 is LGHNT and CDR2 is FRNRAP in the germline V gene. V dropped 2 bases and J dropped 2; count of bases not matched to a gene: 7. This CDR3 has 17 residues. The CDR3 reads CASGLTPGTGTYNEQFF. For the CDR3, the DNA is TGTGCTAGTGGTTTGACCCCCGGGACAGGGACCTACAATGAGCAGTTCTTC.

The chain combines TRBV2 with TRBJ1-4; 7 bases fit TRBD1. Trimming took 7 bases from V and 5 from J; bases not matched to a gene: 10. This CDR3 contains 15 residues. From germline, CDR1 is SNHLY and CDR2 FYNNEI. CDR3: CASTTTGLMNEKLFF. The CDR3 DNA reads as TGTGCCAGCACAACGACAGGGCTAATGAATGAAAAACTGTTTTTT.

The rearrangement joins TRBV5-4 to TRBJ1-1; no reliable D call. The ends were cut back, 4 bases at V and 1 base at J, with 5 bases in the middle. The germline CDR1 and CDR2 sequences are SGHNT and YYREEE (reference sequence). The CDR3 consists of 12 residues. The CDR3 coding sequence is TGTGCCAGCAGCGAGGGGAACACTGAAGCTTTCTTT. This gives the protein CASSEGNTEAFF.

This clone was found a few times. V and J are TRBV27 and TRBJ2-5, with D perhaps matching TRBD2 (7 bases). The V end lost 6 bases, the J end lost 3 bases, and 23 bases lay between the germline ends. The V gene's germline CDR1 is MNHEY and CDR2 SMNVEV (reference sequence). The CDR3 spans 17 residues. The CDR3 sequence: CASSMGGGRWIKETQYF. The CDR3 nucleotides read TGTGCCAGCAGCATGGGGGGGGGCCGGTGGATTAAAGAGACCCAGTACTTC.

This chain joins TRBV10-2 and TRBJ1-5, with TRBD1 as a possible D gene (6 bases). Germline CDR1 and CDR2: WSHSY and SAAADI. Trimming pared 0 bases from V and 3 bases from J, leaving 12 bases between. CDR3 length equals 16 residues. This CDR3 reads CASSESPTGINQPQHF. The CDR3 coding sequence is TGCGCCAGCAGTGAGTCACCTACAGGGATCAATCAGCCCCAGCATTTT.

V and J are TRBV5-6 and TRBJ2-1, with 7 bases matching TRBD2. Germline assignment: CDR1 SGHDT and CDR2 YYEEEE. Losses at the gene ends were 4 bases for V and 0 bases for J; bases not matched to a gene: 7. This CDR3 contains 16 residues. The CDR3 DNA reads TGTGCCAGCAGCCCCGGGATAGCGGGCTCCTACAATGAGCAGTTCTTC. Amino acid sequence: CASSPGIAGSYNEQFF.

This sequence joins TRBV29-1 and TRBJ2-3, with D unresolved. The CDR3 spans 10 residues. V was pared by 6 bases and J by 3 bases, with 4 bases between. In germline, CDR1 is SQVTM, CDR2 ANQGSEA. The CDR3 DNA sequence: TGCAGCGTGTCTACAGATACGCAGTATTTT. This encodes CSVSTDTQYF.

The genes are TRBV2 and TRBJ1-4; 8 nucleotides line up with TRBD1. V lost 5 bases to trimming and J lost 8 bases; unmatched junction nucleotides: 1. The CDR3 is made up of 12 amino acids. Germline loops: CDR1 SNHLY, CDR2 FYNNEI. CDR3 bases: TGTGCCAGCAGTTCAGGGGGCGAAAAACTGTTTTTT. This encodes CASSSGGEKLFF.

The chain carries TRBV5-1 and TRBJ2-4, with 9 bases that match TRBD1. In germline, CDR1 is SGHRS, CDR2 YFSETQ. The J segment lost 3 bases and the V segment lost 4 bases, leaving 8 bases of the junction unmatched. The CDR3 loop spans 16 amino acids. The CDR3 loop reads CASSRGQGTGKNIQYF. The CDR3 nucleotides are TGCGCCAGCAGCCGAGGACAGGGGACGGGCAAAAACATTCAGTACTTC.

CDR3 sequence (DNA): TGTGCCAGCAGCTTTCACCCTCGGGAGACCCAGTACTTC. Residues: CASSFHPRETQYF. The chain employs TRBV7-7 and TRBJ2-5; D not certain. The V gene's germline CDR1 is SSHAT and CDR2 FNYEAQ (reference sequence). Trimming pared 3 bases from V and 5 bases from J, leaving 10 bases between. CDR3 length: 13 residues.

This clone was seen only once. The rearrangement links TRBV10-3 to TRBJ1-1; D unclear. V was pared by 4 bases and J by 4 bases, with 13 bases between. CDR1 is ENHRY and CDR2 is SYGVKD in the germline V gene. This CDR3 contains 14 residues. The chain's CDR3 is CAISVGQIFTEAFF. CDR3 DNA: TGTGCCATCAGTGTTGGGCAGATCTTCACTGAAGCTTTCTTT.

The chain uses TRBV29-1 and TRBJ2-1; D possibly corresponds to TRBD2 (6 bases). V lost 4 bases to trimming and J lost 8 bases, with 12 bases between them. The germline CDR1 and CDR2 sequences are SQVTM and ANQGSEA. This CDR3 comprises 12 residues. The CDR3: CSVGTSRYEQFF. CDR3 DNA sequence: TGCAGCGTTGGAACTAGCAGGTATGAGCAGTTCTTC.

In its sample, this clone was seen a few times. V is TRBV2 and J is TRBJ2-7; 10 bases align to TRBD1. The V and J ends lost 5 bases and 2 bases, in that order; junction bases with no gene match: 3. This CDR3 is 14 amino acids long. CDR1 and CDR2 from the germline V gene are SNHLY and FYNNEI. The CDR3 nucleotides are TGTGCCAGCAGTCCGGGACAGGGGCCCTACGAGCAGTACTTC. Translation gives CASSPGQGPYEQYF.

The genes are TRBV7-3 and TRBJ1-2; D is perhaps TRBD1 (5 bases). This CDR3 has 14 amino acids. V lost 5 bases to trimming and J lost 6 bases, with 16 bases between them. CDR1 and CDR2 from the germline V gene are SGHTA and FQGTGA. The CDR3 bases are TGTGCCAGCAGCCAACCGGGACTGGGACATGGCTACACCTTC. This translates into CASSQPGLGHGYTF.

The V gene is TRBV5-4, the J gene TRBJ2-5; 14 bases are shared with TRBD2. Per germline, CDR1 SGHNT and CDR2 YYREEE (reference sequence). After removal of 4 bases from V and 4 bases from J, the junction contained 18 bases not matched to a gene. This CDR3 comprises 20 residues. The CDR3 sequence: CASSKIPGLAGEGGLETQYF. Here the CDR3 DNA reads TGTGCCAGCAGCAAAATTCCGGGACTAGCGGGAGAGGGTGGGTTAGAGACCCAGTACTTC.

The chain combines TRBV11-2 with TRBJ2-7; no reliable D call. The CDR3 has 13 residues. V lost 1 base and J 5 bases, leaving 9 bases between the germline ends. Germline V gene sequence: CDR1 SGHAT, CDR2 FQNNGV. The CDR3 region is CASSLVSVDEQYF. For the CDR3, the DNA is TGTGCCAGCAGCTTAGTCTCAGTTGACGAGCAGTACTTC.

As for this clone: Other DNA sequences in the same sample also yield this CDR3. The rearrangement links TRBV7-2 to TRBJ2-5; 11 positions match TRBD2. CDR3 length: 14 residues. Germline CDR1 SGHTA, CDR2 FQGNSA. With V trimmed by 5 bases and J by 3 bases, 2 bases remained unmatched. CDR3 bases: TGTGCCAGCAGCCTGGGACTAGCGGAAGAGACCCAGTACTTC. Translated, it gives CASSLGLAEETQYF.

The chain employs TRBV4-2 and TRBJ1-3; no clear D. The V gene lost 0 bases and the J gene lost 3 bases, with 6 bases spanning the gap. The length of the CDR3 is 14 residues. CDR1 is LGHNA, CDR2 YNFKEQ, per germline. This CDR3 reads CASSQDTGGNTIYF. CDR3 DNA sequence: TGTGCCAGCAGCCAAGATACGGGTGGAAACACCATATATTTT.

This sequence joins TRBV19 and TRBJ1-5; TRBD1 aligns across 7 bases. The CDR3 runs to 15 residues. V was clipped by 4 bases and J by 1 base; unmatched bases: 4. From germline, CDR1 is LNHDA and CDR2 SQIVND (reference sequence). The CDR3 reads CASSTSTGSNQPQHF. CDR3 coding DNA: TGTGCCAGTAGTACCTCGACAGGGAGCAATCAGCCCCAGCATTTT.

The chain employs TRBV5-1 and TRBJ2-4; possible D gene TRBD1, 5 bases. The CDR3 contains 16 residues. Trimming pared 4 bases from V and 0 bases from J, leaving 14 bases between. Germline V gene data show CDR1 as SGHRS and CDR2 as YFSETQ. CDR3 residues: CASSQDISLAKNIQYF. DNA of the CDR3: TGCGCCAGCAGCCAGGACATTTCCCTAGCCAAAAACATTCAGTACTTC.